This TCR beta chain was recorded in a study of T cell responses to AZD1222 COVID-19 vaccine. Regarding the study as a whole: White British donors predominated, females outnumbered males, and clonal diversity was possibly underestimated. Repertoires were sampled only after the peak T cell response. Nearly half of spike-specific TCRs reportedly go after variant regions that carry no mutations.

Sequencing used immunoSEQ multiplex PCR; TCRdb keeps in-frame clones, though not all of them. Among around 80,000 clones listed, over 75% were seen once. V was pared by 0 bases and J by 0 bases, with 6 bases between. The germline V gene encodes CDR1 MGHRA and CDR2 YSYEKL. This CDR3 region has 15 residues. As to this clone: The antigen remains undetermined.

The source of this sequence is an adult in good health. This specimen consisted of peripheral blood, obtained on day 0 of AZD1222 vaccination. The genes are TRBV4-1 and TRBJ1-5; D remains unclear. CDR3 in amino acids: CASSQDSGSNQPQHF. DNA of the CDR3: TGCGCCAGCAGCCAAGACTCGGGTAGCAATCAGCCCCAGCATTTT.